This T cell receptor (beta chain) was retrieved from a study of pediatric ulcerative colitis. The sample holds one count of this clone. Germline assignment: CDR1 SGHTA and CDR2 FQGTGA. The trim removed 5 bases at V and 4 bases at J, leaving 7 bases unmatched. The CDR3 consists of 15 residues. Using immunoSEQ multiplex PCR, the repertoire was profiled, and TCRdb retains in-frame clones only, with some absent. The sample records 55,000 to 70,000 clones, approximately 87% being singletons. The chain couples TRBV7-3 to TRBJ2-2; TRBD1 matches 7 bases. The receptor was isolated from a boy under 18 who was a control in a study of pediatric ulcerative colitis. Sequencing was carried out using blood. The CDR3: CASSPTGTATGELFF. In DNA form, the CDR3 reads TGTGCCAGCAGCCCAACCGGGACAGCCACCGGGGAGCTGTTTTTT.